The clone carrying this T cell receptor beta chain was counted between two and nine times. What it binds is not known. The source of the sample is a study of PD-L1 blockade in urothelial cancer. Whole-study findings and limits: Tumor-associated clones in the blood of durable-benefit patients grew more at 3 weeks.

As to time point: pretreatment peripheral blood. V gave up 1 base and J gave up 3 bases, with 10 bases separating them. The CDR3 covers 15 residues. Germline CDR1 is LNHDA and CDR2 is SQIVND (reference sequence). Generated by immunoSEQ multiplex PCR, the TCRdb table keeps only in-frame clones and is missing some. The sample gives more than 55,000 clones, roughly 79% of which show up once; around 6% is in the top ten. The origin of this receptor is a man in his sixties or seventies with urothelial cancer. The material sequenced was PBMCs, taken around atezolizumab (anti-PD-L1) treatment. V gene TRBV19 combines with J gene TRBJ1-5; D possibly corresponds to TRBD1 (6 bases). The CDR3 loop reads CASSIVGTNNQPQHF. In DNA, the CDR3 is TGTGCCAGTAGTATAGTTGGGACAAACAATCAGCCCCAGCATTTT.